This T cell receptor beta chain was observed in a study of T cells in Graves' hyperthyroidism and ophthalmopathy. This clonotype turned up a few times. The CDR3 has 15 residues. The trim removed 5 bases at V and 4 bases at J, leaving 10 bases unmatched. Germline loops: CDR1 MNHNS, CDR2 SASEGT. RNA transcripts provided the source from which TCR beta CDR3 regions were amplified. The HTBI primer set was used in a first-round RT-PCR of the TCR CDR3. TCRdb recomputed calls from the multiplex PCR reads with MiXCR, one row per CDR3 protein. The sample yields 300,000 to 400,000 distinct CDR3 sequences, about 20% seen once.

The TCR was taken from a woman aged 45-60 years with Graves' hyperthyroidism. The chain combines TRBV6-1 with TRBJ2-7, with 8 bases that match TRBD2. Source material: blood. DNA for the CDR3: TGTGCCAGCAGTACCTCCGGGACTAGTGCTTACGAGCAGTACGTC. As protein: CASSTSGTSAYEQYV.